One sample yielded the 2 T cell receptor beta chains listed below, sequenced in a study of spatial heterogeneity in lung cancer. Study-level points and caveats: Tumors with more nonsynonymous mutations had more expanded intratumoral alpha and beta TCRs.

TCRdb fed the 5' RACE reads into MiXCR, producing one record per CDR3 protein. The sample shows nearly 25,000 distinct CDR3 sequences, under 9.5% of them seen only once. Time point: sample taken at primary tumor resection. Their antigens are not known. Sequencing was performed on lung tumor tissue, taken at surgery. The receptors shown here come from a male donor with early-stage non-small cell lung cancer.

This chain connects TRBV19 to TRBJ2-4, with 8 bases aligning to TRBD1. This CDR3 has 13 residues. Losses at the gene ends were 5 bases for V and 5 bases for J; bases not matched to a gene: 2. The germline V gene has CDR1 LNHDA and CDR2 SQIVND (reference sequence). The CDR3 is CASSLGQENIQYF. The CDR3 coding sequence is TGTGCCAGTAGTCTGGGACAGGAAAACATTCAGTACTTC.

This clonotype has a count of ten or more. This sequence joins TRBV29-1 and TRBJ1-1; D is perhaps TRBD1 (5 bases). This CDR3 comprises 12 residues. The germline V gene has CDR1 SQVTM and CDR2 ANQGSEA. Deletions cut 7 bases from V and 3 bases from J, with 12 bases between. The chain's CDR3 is CSAGGFDTEAFF. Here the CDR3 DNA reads TGCAGCGCCGGGGGGTTCGACACTGAAGCTTTCTTT.